This T cell receptor beta chain appears in the sequencing data of a study of T cells in Graves' hyperthyroidism and ophthalmopathy. This CDR3 region has 18 residues. The germline V gene encodes CDR1 SGHDN and CDR2 FVKESK. V was trimmed by 0 bases and J by 4 bases, leaving 21 bases between them. It was RNA transcripts that yielded the amplified TCR beta CDR3 regions. The TCR CDR3 was amplified in a first-round RT-PCR using the HTBI primer set. TCRdb fed the multiplex PCR reads into MiXCR, producing one record per CDR3 protein. This table holds more than 550,000 distinct CDR3 sequences, around a sixth found once. This clonotype has just one count.

The sample was blood. This receptor was identified in a man in his fifties or sixties with Graves' hyperthyroidism. This chain joins TRBV14 and TRBJ2-5, with D perhaps matching TRBD2 (6 bases). CDR3 DNA sequence: TGTGCCAGCAGCCAAGATCTTTCGCCCGGGAGCCAGGGAGAGACCCAGTACTTC. It yields the protein CASSQDLSPGSQGETQYF.